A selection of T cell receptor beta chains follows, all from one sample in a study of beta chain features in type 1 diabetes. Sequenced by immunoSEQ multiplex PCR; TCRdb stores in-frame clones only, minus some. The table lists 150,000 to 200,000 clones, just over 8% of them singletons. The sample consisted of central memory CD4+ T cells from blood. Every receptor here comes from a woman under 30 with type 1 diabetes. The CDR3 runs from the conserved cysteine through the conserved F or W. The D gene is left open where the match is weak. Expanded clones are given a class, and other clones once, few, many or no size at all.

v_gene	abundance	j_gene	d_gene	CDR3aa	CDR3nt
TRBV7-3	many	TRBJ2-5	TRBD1	CASSPGHGTGVETQYF	TGTGCCAGCAGCCCGGGTCACGGGACAGGGGTCGAGACCCAGTACTTC
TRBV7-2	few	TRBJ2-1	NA	CASSFLREQFF	TGTGCCAGCAGCTTTCTCCGGGAGCAGTTCTTC
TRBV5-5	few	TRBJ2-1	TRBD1	CASSRGQGAYNEQFF	TGTGCCAGCAGCCGGGGACAGGGGGCCTACAATGAGCAGTTCTTC
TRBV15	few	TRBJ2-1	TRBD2	CATSREMARTSGSSSYNEQFF	TGTGCCACCAGCAGAGAGATGGCGAGGACTAGCGGGTCTAGCTCCTACAATGAGCAGTTCTTC
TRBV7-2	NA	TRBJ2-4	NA	CASSLGPGVGSKNIQYF	TGTGCCAGCAGCTTAGGTCCGGGGGTCGGCTCCAAAAACATTCAGTACTTC
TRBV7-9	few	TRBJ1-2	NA	CASSSNYGYTF	TGTGCCAGCAGCTCAAACTATGGCTACACCTTC
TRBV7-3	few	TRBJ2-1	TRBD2	CASTGAGDSTEQFF	TGTGCCAGCACCGGAGCGGGAGATTCTACTGAGCAGTTCTTC
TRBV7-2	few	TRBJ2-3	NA	CASSLAQGGRDTQYF	TGTGCCAGCAGCTTAGCGCAAGGGGGAAGGGATACGCAGTATTTT
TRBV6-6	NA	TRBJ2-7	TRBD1	CAISGDSAYEQYF	TGTGCCATCAGTGGGGACAGTGCCTACGAGCAGTACTTC
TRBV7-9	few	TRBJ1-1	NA	CASSQAPEAFF	TGTGCCAGCAGCCAGGCCCCTGAAGCTTTCTTT
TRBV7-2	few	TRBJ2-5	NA	CASSLDHWETQYF	TGTGCCAGCAGCTTAGACCACTGGGAGACCCAGTACTTC
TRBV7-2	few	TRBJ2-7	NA	CASSTGTYSYEQYF	TGTGCCAGCAGTACCGGGACTTATTCCTACGAGCAGTACTTC
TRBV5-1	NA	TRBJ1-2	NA	CASSPPGQPYGYTF	TGCGCCAGCAGCCCACCAGGGCAGCCCTATGGCTACACCTTC
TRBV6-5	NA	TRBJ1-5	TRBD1	CASRSGTGYNQPQHF	TGTGCCAGCAGGTCCGGGACAGGGTACAATCAGCCCCAGCATTTT
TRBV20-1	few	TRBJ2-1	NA	CSAERGNEQFF	TGCAGTGCAGAGAGGGGGAATGAGCAGTTCTTC
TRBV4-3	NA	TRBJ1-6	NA	CASSQTSGEGSPLHF	TGCGCCAGCAGCCAAACCTCAGGGGAGGGTTCACCCCTCCACTTT
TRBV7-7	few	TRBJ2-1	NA	CASSLAAGVNEQFF	TGTGCCAGCAGCTTAGCTGCAGGGGTCAATGAGCAGTTCTTC
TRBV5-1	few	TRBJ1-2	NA	CASSLAGYGYTF	TGCGCCAGCAGCTTGGCGGGATATGGCTACACCTTC
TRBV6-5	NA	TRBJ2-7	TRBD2	CASSPASGEYEQYF	TGTGCCAGCAGTCCCGCGAGCGGGGAGTACGAGCAGTACTTC
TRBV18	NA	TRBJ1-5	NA	CASSIRQENQPQHF	TGTGCCAGCTCAATAAGACAGGAGAATCAGCCCCAGCATTTT
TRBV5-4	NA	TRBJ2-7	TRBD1	CASSLTDRAYEQYF	TGTGCCAGCAGCCTGACGGACAGGGCCTACGAGCAGTACTTC
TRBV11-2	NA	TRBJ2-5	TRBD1	CASSLIDRGQTQYF	TGTGCCAGCAGCTTAATCGACAGGGGACAGACCCAGTACTTC
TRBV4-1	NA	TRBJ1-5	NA	CASSQDFYTGWNQPQHF	TGCGCCAGCAGCCAAGATTTTTATACAGGTTGGAATCAGCCCCAGCATTTT
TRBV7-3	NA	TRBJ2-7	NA	CASSFLEGYEQYF	TGTGCCAGCAGCTTCCTAGAGGGCTACGAGCAGTACTTC
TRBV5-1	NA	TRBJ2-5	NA	CASSPSFSWETQYF	TGCGCCAGCAGCCCCTCTTTTAGTTGGGAGACCCAGTACTTC
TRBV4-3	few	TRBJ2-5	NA	CASSQVAGHQETQYF	TGCGCCAGCAGCCAAGTTGCAGGACATCAAGAGACCCAGTACTTC
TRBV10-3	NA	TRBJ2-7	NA	CAISEAPGITYEQYF	TGTGCCATCAGTGAGGCTCCCGGGATCACCTACGAGCAGTACTTC
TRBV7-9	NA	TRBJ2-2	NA	CASSLDTTGELFF	TGTGCCAGCAGCTTGGACACCACCGGGGAGCTGTTTTTT
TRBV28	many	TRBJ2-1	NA	CASRATGDYNEQFF	TGTGCCAGTCGGGCGACGGGAGACTACAATGAGCAGTTCTTC
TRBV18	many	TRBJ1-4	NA	CASSQTTNEKLFF	TGTGCCAGCTCTCAGACAACTAATGAAAAACTGTTTTTT
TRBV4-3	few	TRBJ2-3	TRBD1	CASSQDWLGRDRGPDTQYF	TGCGCCAGCAGCCAAGATTGGCTGGGGCGGGACAGGGGGCCCGATACGCAGTATTTT
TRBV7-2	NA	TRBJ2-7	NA	CASSSSLDSWEQYF	TGTGCCAGCAGCTCGTCCCTTGACTCGTGGGAGCAGTACTTC
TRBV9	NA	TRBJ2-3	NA	CASSPGPPGYTDTQYF	TGTGCCAGCAGCCCCGGCCCCCCGGGGTACACAGATACGCAGTATTTT
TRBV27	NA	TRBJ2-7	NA	CASSFEGDSYEQYF	TGTGCCAGCAGTTTTGAGGGGGATTCCTACGAGCAGTACTTC
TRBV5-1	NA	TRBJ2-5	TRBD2	CASRIAGKETQYF	TGCGCCAGCAGAATAGCGGGAAAGGAGACCCAGTACTTC
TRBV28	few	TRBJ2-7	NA	CASSEVAVSYEQYF	TGTGCCAGCAGTGAGGTAGCAGTTTCCTACGAGCAGTACTTC
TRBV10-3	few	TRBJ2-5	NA	CAIARGRDQETQYF	TGTGCCATCGCCCGCGGCCGGGATCAAGAGACCCAGTACTTC
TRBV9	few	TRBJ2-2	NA	CASSVLGTNTGELFF	TGTGCCAGCAGCGTACTAGGAACAAACACCGGGGAGCTGTTTTTT
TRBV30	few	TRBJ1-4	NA	CAWSPRINEKLFF	TGTGCCTGGTCCCCGCGGATTAATGAAAAACTGTTTTTT
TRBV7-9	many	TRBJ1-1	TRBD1	CASSSPGGLRNTEAFF	TGTGCCAGCAGCTCCCCAGGGGGGCTGAGGAACACTGAAGCTTTCTTT
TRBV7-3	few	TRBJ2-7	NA	CASSPWACEQYF	TGTGCCAGCAGCCCATGGGCGTGCGAGCAGTACTTC
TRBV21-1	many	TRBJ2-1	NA	CASSPRTSGNEQFF	TGTGCCAGCAGCCCAAGGACTAGCGGCAATGAGCAGTTCTTC
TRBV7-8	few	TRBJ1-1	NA	CASSFLGGEAFF	TGTGCCAGCAGCTTCTTAGGAGGGGAAGCTTTCTTT
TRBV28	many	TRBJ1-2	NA	CASTSGNYGYTF	TGTGCCAGCACCTCCGGGAACTATGGCTACACCTTC
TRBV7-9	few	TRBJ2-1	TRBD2	CASSPSRTSGSEQFF	TGTGCCAGCAGCCCTTCGCGGACTAGCGGGAGTGAGCAGTTCTTC
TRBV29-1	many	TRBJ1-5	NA	CSVSADSQQGQPQHF	TGCAGCGTCAGTGCAGACAGCCAGCAGGGTCAGCCCCAGCATTTT
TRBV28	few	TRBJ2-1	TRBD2	CASSPPAGGPNEQFF	TGTGCCAGCAGTCCCCCAGCGGGAGGGCCCAATGAGCAGTTCTTC
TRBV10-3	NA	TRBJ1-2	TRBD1	CAISDRDRTNYGYTF	TGTGCCATCAGTGACCGGGACAGGACAAACTATGGCTACACCTTC
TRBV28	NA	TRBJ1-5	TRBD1	CASSFADRVNQPQHF	TGTGCCAGCAGTTTTGCGGACAGGGTCAATCAGCCCCAGCATTTT
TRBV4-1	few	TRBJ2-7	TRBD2	CASSQVLTSGRYEQYF	TGCGCCAGCAGCCAAGTTTTGACTAGCGGGAGATACGAGCAGTACTTC
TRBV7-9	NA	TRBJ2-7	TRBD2	CASSPTSSPYEQYF	TGTGCCAGCAGCCCGACTAGCTCCCCCTACGAGCAGTACTTC
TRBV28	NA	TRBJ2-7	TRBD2	CASGQGLVSSYEQYF	TGTGCCAGCGGTCAAGGACTAGTAAGCTCCTACGAGCAGTACTTC
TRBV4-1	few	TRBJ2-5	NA	CASSLGGTSIMETQYF	TGCGCCAGCAGCCTCGGCGGGACGTCTATTATGGAGACCCAGTACTTC
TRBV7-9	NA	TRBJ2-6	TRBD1	CASSTRQGGGANVLTF	TGTGCCAGCAGCACCCGACAGGGCGGTGGGGCCAACGTCCTGACTTTC
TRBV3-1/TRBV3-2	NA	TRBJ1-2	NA	CASRRGYTF	TGTGCCAGCCGTCGGGGCTACACCTTC
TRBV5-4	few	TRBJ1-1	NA	CASSLDSRNTEAFF	TGTGCCAGCAGCTTGGACAGTAGAAACACTGAAGCTTTCTTT
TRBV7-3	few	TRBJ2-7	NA	CASSLSDSYEQYF	TGTGCCAGCAGCTTAAGCGACTCCTACGAGCAGTACTTC